A selection of T cell receptor beta chains follows, all from one sample in a study of blood T cells in healthy people across ages. A single record per CDR3 protein comes from TCRdb applying MiXCR to the 5' RACE reads. The sample consists of fewer than 900,000 distinct CDR3 sequences, 40% to 45% of them appearing once. The material sequenced was blood. These receptor sequences come from a woman between 55 and 75 years old in good health. CDR3s include the opening cysteine and the closing phenylalanine or tryptophan. Clone size is not always given. Where it is, it says once, few, many or a class for expanded clones.

j_call,clone_size,v_call,cdr3_aa
TRBJ2-1,many,TRBV25-1,CASSEISGGTYNEQFF
TRBJ2-7,many,TRBV4-3,CASSQGAQGDYEQYF
TRBJ2-1,many,TRBV20-1,CSARTSSKEQFF
TRBJ2-2,-,TRBV29-1,CSVAGLAGGGELFF
TRBJ2-1,-,TRBV3-1,CASSQGTGLALNEQFF
TRBJ2-1,few,TRBV10-1,CASSDPSGGKDEQFF
TRBJ2-1,once,TRBV7-2,CASSSRTDSLKGQFF
TRBJ2-1,few,TRBV12-3/TRBV12-4,CASSIGLENEQFF
TRBJ2-2,-,TRBV7-8,CASSSFLTNTGELFF
TRBJ2-2,-,TRBV27,CASSPLDGELFF
TRBJ2-5,-,TRBV28,CASSSPTGSKETQYF
TRBJ1-1,-,TRBV3-1,CASSHLQGNTEAFF
-,-,TRBV27,CASSLGQGLGETQYF
TRBJ2-1,few,TRBV2,CASSVWAANEQFF
TRBJ2-5,few,TRBV15,CATSRDRGTGAQYF
TRBJ1-5,few,TRBV7-2,CASSLVGRVGQPQHF
TRBJ1-6,few,TRBV13,CASALGMNNSPLHF
-,-,TRBV15,CATSRDRQWAYNEQYF
TRBJ2-3,-,TRBV6-5,CASSSAGLNTDTQYF
TRBJ2-1,few,TRBV6-2/TRBV6-3,CATLSGPRGDEQFF
TRBJ2-5,-,TRBV5-6,CASSSASGAQETQYF
TRBJ2-6,-,TRBV5-1,CASSFGGIGANVLTF
TRBJ2-1,-,TRBV19,CTSSTSGGSEQFF
TRBJ1-1,-,TRBV27,CASSGKNTEAFF
TRBJ1-3,-,TRBV20-1,CSALLGAGNTIYF
TRBJ2-7,many,TRBV5-1,CASSLEVPAYEQYF
TRBJ1-6,-,TRBV9,CASSVDRLNSPLHF
TRBJ2-5,-,TRBV7-2,CASSRGLAGVVQETQYF
TRBJ1-5,-,TRBV12-3/TRBV12-4,CASRSSGKREQPQHF
TRBJ2-5,many,TRBV6-2/TRBV6-3,CASSYSEETQYF
TRBJ1-1,-,TRBV5-1,CASSLTSVENTEAFF